These T cell receptor beta chains were read from a single sample in a study of cytomegalovirus exposure and HLA in healthy donors. Measured with immunoSEQ multiplex PCR; TCRdb has only the in-frame clones, and not every one. The sample lists more than 200,000 clones, 70% seen once, with about 3% in the top ten. The specimen was PBMCs. All receptors derive from a man aged 40-49 years in good health and CMV-seropositive. The CDR3 runs from the conserved cysteine through the conserved F or W. The D gene is left open where the match is weak. For some rows the clone size is stated as once, few or many, or as a class when expanded; others skip it.

clone_size	v_call	d_call	j_call	cdr3_nt	cdr3_aa
.	TRBV9	TRBD1	TRBJ1-3	TGTGCCAGCAGCGTAGACGGACAGGGGGCCTCTGGAAACACCATATATTTT	CASSVDGQGASGNTIYF
few	TRBV6-5	TRBD2	TRBJ2-7	TGTGCCAGCAAGGGAGGAGCGGGGGGGATCTACGAGCAGTACTTC	CASKGGAGGIYEQYF
.	TRBV19	.	TRBJ1-2	TGTGCCGCAAGGGGCAGGAACTTTCTCGGCTATGGCTACACCTTC	CAARGRNFLGYGYTF
.	TRBV29-1	.	TRBJ1-1	TGCAGCGTTGAGGGGCCGGGCGGAGGGGCTTTCTTT	CSVEGPGGGAFF
.	TRBV9	.	TRBJ1-4	TGTGCCAGCAGCCCGCAGAACGATGAAAAACTGTTTTTT	CASSPQNDEKLFF
.	TRBV29-1	.	TRBJ1-2	TGCAGCGTTGAAGGTCGGTGGGGAGGATTATTCCATTTAGTCAGCTATGGCTACACCTTC	CSVEGRWGGLFHLVSYGYTF
.	TRBV18	.	TRBJ1-1	TGTGCCAGCTCACCACTGCTGGGGGCGGGCACTGAAGCTTTCTTT	CASSPLLGAGTEAFF
few	TRBV10-2	TRBD1	TRBJ1-2	TGCGCCAGCAGCCCCCGGGACAGGGATGGCTACACCTTC	CASSPRDRDGYTF
.	TRBV7-3	TRBD1	TRBJ1-6	TGTGCCAGCAGCCCCGACAGGGATTCACCCCTCCACTTT	CASSPDRDSPLHF
.	TRBV7-2	TRBD1	TRBJ1-1	TGTGCCAGCAGCCTACAGGGGATGAACACTGAAGCTTTCTTT	CASSLQGMNTEAFF
.	TRBV4-1	.	TRBJ1-2	TGCGCCAGCAGCCAAGGGGCAGGGGTTGGCTATGGCTACACCTTC	CASSQGAGVGYGYTF
.	TRBV7-8	.	TRBJ1-2	TGTGCCAGCAGCTTAGGGGGAGAAAACTATGGCTACACCTTC	CASSLGGENYGYTF
once	TRBV12-5	.	TRBJ2-3	TGTGCTAGTGTTCAGCCCAATGGCGGAGATACGCAGTATTTT	CASVQPNGGDTQYF
.	TRBV7-9	TRBD1	TRBJ1-1	TGTGCCAGCACCCCGCCCCCAGGGGGATGGGGCACTGAAGCTTTCTTT	CASTPPPGGWGTEAFF
few	TRBV6-1	.	TRBJ1-6	TGTGCCAGCAGGTACACAGGGAATTCACCCCTCCACTTT	CASRYTGNSPLHF